The 9 T cell receptor beta chains below were found in one sample sequenced in a study of T cells of healthy individuals. TCRdb recomputed calls from the 5' RACE reads with MiXCR, one row per CDR3 protein. The sample carries more than 60,000 distinct CDR3 sequences, roughly 15% recorded once. These receptors were obtained from a human donor in good health.

In this sample, this clonotype turned up a few times. At one end the junction does not follow the germline gene, possibly because of a read error. This CDR3 reads CASTLLSGELFF. In DNA form, the CDR3 reads TGTGCCAGCACCTTATTATCTGGGGAGCTGTTTTTT. This chain links TRBV7-3 with TRBJ2-2, with D hard to call. In germline, CDR1 is SGHTA, CDR2 FQGTGA. The CDR3 loop spans 12 amino acids.

This clonotype was seen more than once but under ten times. The rearrangement joins TRBV13 to TRBJ2-7, with 10 bases identical to TRBD1. V was pared by 4 bases and J by 5 bases, with 8 bases of the junction left unmatched. Germline V gene data show CDR1 as PRHDT and CDR2 as FYEKMQ (reference sequence). The CDR3 totals 15 residues. The CDR3 sequence: CASSSAGTGVHEQYF. CDR3 DNA sequence: TGTGCCAGCAGCTCCGCCGGGACAGGGGTGCACGAGCAGTACTTC.

This clonotype was counted only a few times. V is TRBV5-1 and J is TRBJ1-1; the D is unclear. The germline V gene has CDR1 SGHRS and CDR2 YFSETQ. The length of the CDR3 is 18 residues. V lost 4 bases and J 1 base, leaving 23 bases between the germline ends. The CDR3 is CASSPLLRRGGPNTEAFF. CDR3 DNA: TGCGCCAGCAGCCCACTCCTCCGGCGAGGAGGGCCGAACACTGAAGCTTTCTTT.

This clonotype has a count of ten or more. The chain combines TRBV12-3 or TRBV12-4 with TRBJ1-3; D is unresolved. The CDR3 covers 17 residues. V dropped 3 bases and J dropped 0 bases, with 15 bases sitting between them. CDR3 sequence: CASSFSGRALSGNTIYF. Here the CDR3 DNA reads TGTGCCAGCAGTTTCAGTGGAAGGGCCCTCTCTGGAAACACCATATATTTT.

This clonotype was detected many times. This CDR3 reads CASSSGSQNIQYF. CDR3 coding DNA: TGTGCCAGCAGTTCAGGGTCCCAAAACATTCAGTACTTC. The chain combines TRBV27 with TRBJ2-4, with D tentatively TRBD1 (5 bases). CDR1 is MNHEY and CDR2 is SMNVEV in the germline V gene (reference sequence). V gave up 4 bases and J gave up 5 bases, with 9 bases separating them. This CDR3 has 13 amino acids.

The rearrangement links TRBV28 to TRBJ1-2; 8 bases are a match to TRBD1. CDR1 is MDHEN and CDR2 is SYDVKM in the germline V gene. The CDR3 sequence is 18 residues long. V dropped 1 base and J dropped 4; count of bases not matched to a gene: 14. The CDR3 sequence: CASSLLWDRLLGAYGYTF. The CDR3 DNA sequence: TGTGCCAGCAGTTTATTATGGGACAGGCTCCTCGGGGCCTATGGCTACACCTTC.

The rearrangement links TRBV10-3 to TRBJ1-3, with D possibly matching TRBD1 (5 bases). V was pared by 7 bases and J by 11 bases, with 18 bases between. This CDR3 has 13 residues. CDR1 is ENHRY and CDR2 is SYGVKD in the germline V gene. In DNA, the CDR3 is TGTGCCATCACCCGGGACCTCTCCGGGTCCATATATTTT. Translating gives CAITRDLSGSIYF.

In this sample, this clonotype turned up a few times. The chain recombines TRBV20-1 with TRBJ2-3; 12 bases match TRBD2. V dropped 5 bases and J dropped 0; count of bases not matched to a gene: 9. CDR1 is DFQATT and CDR2 is SNEGSKA in the germline V gene (reference sequence). This CDR3 has 17 residues. Here the CDR3 DNA reads TGCAGTGCTCGTGGACTAGCGGGACAGACTAGCACAGATACGCAGTATTTT. Translating gives CSARGLAGQTSTDTQYF.

This clonotype has ten or more counts. The V gene is TRBV29-1, the J gene TRBJ2-5; TRBD2 matches 8 bases. Germline V lookup: CDR1 SQVTM, CDR2 ANQGSEA. The CDR3 has 15 amino acids. Trimming cost V 4 bases and J 1 base; bases outside gene matches: 8. CDR3 loop: CSVGEGAGVQETQYF. The CDR3 nucleotides are TGCAGCGTTGGGGAGGGAGCGGGGGTCCAAGAGACCCAGTACTTC.